This entry is about one T cell receptor (beta chain). The antigen it recognizes is unknown. No much larger clonotype is one base removed from it; base qualities were not supplied. The CDR3 regions of human TCRbeta chains were subjected to immunosequencing. The authors processed their data as follows. TCRs in the repertoires were matched against a reference library of SARS-CoV-2-specific TCRs that had been generated with the MIRA antigen-specificity platform. Breadth was defined as the fraction of unique TCRs that were SARS-CoV-2-associated. Depth was defined as the fraction of total T cells that were SARS-CoV-2-associated. Using the MIRA data, each spike-specific TCR was assigned both to the spike region to which the TCR was reactive and to a CD4 or CD8 class. Log10-transformed breadth and depth values were compared by one-way ANOVA with Sidak's multiple comparisons tests. In TCRdb, the immuneACCESS table is reduced to in-frame sequences with V and J assigned. These tables do not hold every clone; where another copy was compared, an unresolved V gene accounts for under half, and the others remain unexplained. The V and J calls and clone size are taken from that table; D and trimming were inferred from the DNA. Across this sample there are around 150,000 clones, with approximately 90% seen only once. The top ten hold roughly 3.1% of the sample.

V loses 4 bases, J loses 0 bases, and the germline ends lie 14 bases apart. The CDR3 starts with the cysteine, ends with the phenylalanine, and has 16 residues. Only the CDR3 DNA is retained, 48 bases long and in frame from the first base. From the germline V gene, CDR1 is MGHRA and CDR2 is YSYEKL. These data belong to a study of T cell responses to AZD1222 COVID-19 vaccine (dated by TCRdb to 2020 to 2022). Some background on the complete study: A total of roughly 240 trial participants underwent TCR sequencing, of whom around 200 received two doses of AZD1222 and some 26 received two doses of the MenACWY control vaccine. Trial participants were enrolled by age into subgroups of 18-55, 56-69 and 70-plus years, and 148, 28 and 57 TCR-sequenced participants, respectively, were included in these subgroups.

The investigation overall reported the following: Most participants were white British and females outnumbered males, and the authors suggested that clonal diversity may have been underestimated. The 56-69-year group was small, and its depth increase did not reach significance, likely because of low power. Only a handful of AZD1222 recipients were SARS-CoV-2 seropositive at baseline, limiting conclusions about previously exposed vaccinees. Epitopes outside the regions mutated in the B.1.351 and B.1.1.7 variants were reportedly recognized by nearly half of the unique spike-specific TCRs. The whole spike protein was spanned by vaccine-associated CD4 TCRs, and dominant responses were seen in regions 160-218 and 743-854. Spike-specific TCR breadth and depth rose significantly after two AZD1222 doses compared with day 0 and with MenACWY recipients. Because no samples from the day 14 peak response were available, repertoires could be characterized only after the peak T cell response.

The label giving this sample's time point can be read as: about 28 days (+/-7) after the second vaccine dose. AZD1222 recipients with second doses at about 4 weeks or about 12 weeks were pooled, because spike-specific TCR depth and breadth did not differ between schedules. Samples from vaccinated people were obtained from the UK trials COV001 and COV002, which included a single-blind randomized controlled phase 2/3 trial of AZD1222 (ChAdOx1 nCoV-19) in healthy adults. For TCRbeta chain sequencing, PBMC samples were collected from trial participants at day 0 and at day 28 after the second dose. This sequence uses TRBV4-1 and TRBJ2-3; perhaps TRBD1 is the D gene, with 6 bases matching. The TCR sequence derives from an adult who received the AZD1222 COVID-19 vaccine. The sample here was peripheral blood, taken 28 days after the second AZD1222 dose. The sequence in DNA is TGCGCCAGCAGCCCCCAGGGGCTCCCTAGCACAGATACGCAGTATTTT. It is translated as CASSPQGLPSTDTQYF.